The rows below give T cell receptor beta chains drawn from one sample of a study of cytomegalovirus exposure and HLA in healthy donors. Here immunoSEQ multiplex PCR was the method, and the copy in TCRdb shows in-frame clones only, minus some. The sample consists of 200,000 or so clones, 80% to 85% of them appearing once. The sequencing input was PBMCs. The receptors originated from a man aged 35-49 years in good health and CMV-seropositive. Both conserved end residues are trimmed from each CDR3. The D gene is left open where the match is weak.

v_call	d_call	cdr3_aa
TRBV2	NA	ASSGWGPSSYEQY
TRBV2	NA	ASSEARGVGNQPQH
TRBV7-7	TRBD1	ASSLKGAAANYGYT
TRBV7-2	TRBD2	ASSSSWRGGQETQY
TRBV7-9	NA	ASSPHPRGPANTGELF
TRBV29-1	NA	SVGGLGGYT
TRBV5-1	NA	ASSPGLRLENEQF
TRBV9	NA	ASSDAGHSNQPQH
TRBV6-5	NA	ASSLAGSNQPQH
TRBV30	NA	AWARGYEQY
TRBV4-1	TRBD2	ASSQDRTSGALLETQY
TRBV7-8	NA	ASSTRSGLTYEQY
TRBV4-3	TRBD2	ASGVIAGGYTGELF
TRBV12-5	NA	ASGLVRSQGGVNTEAF
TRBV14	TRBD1	ASSQTGDRDGYT
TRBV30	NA	AWRDRGATEAF
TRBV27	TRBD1	ASRVHRGLGEKLF
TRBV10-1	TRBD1	ATAHPRGTGRPIPLSWSGNTIY
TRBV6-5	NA	ASSYVAINSPLH
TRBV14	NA	ASSHLTVSNTEAF
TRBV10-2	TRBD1	ASSETDRYYGYT
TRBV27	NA	ASRGGGSYEQY
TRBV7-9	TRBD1	ASSPPGTAGANVLT
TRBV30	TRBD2	AWRLLAGVGELF
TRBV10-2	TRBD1	ASSEGTGINYGYT
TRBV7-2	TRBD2	ASSPRLAGTSTGELF
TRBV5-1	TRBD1	ASRRYQGGTDTQY
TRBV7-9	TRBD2	ASSPRVAGGNEQF
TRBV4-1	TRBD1	ASSQDWDSHPIATNEKLF
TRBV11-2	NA	ASSPAGYEQY
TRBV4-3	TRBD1	ASRPGTGGIYEQY
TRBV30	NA	AWILQGGETQY